One sample yielded the 16 T cell receptor beta chains listed below, sequenced in a study of shared clonotypes between healthy human individuals. TCRdb keeps only in-frame clones here, not all; method: immunoSEQ multiplex PCR. The sample has 400,000 to 600,000 clones; roughly 77% are singletons. Material: PBMCs. These receptors all stem from a woman aged 40 to 50 in good health. Some clones in this sample may be carry-over from other donors' samples.

V gene TRBV28 combines with J gene TRBJ2-5; 14 bases are shared with TRBD2. The J call may be mistaken, given a closer DNA end match to TRBJ2-7. Germline loops: CDR1 MDHEN, CDR2 SYDVKM. The CDR3 totals 15 residues. CDR3 region: CASSFGLAGGYEQYF. Written as DNA, the CDR3 is TGTGCCAGCAGTTTCGGACTAGCGGGAGGCTACGAGCAGTACTTC.

The chain employs TRBV29-1 and TRBJ1-2; no reliable D call. Trimming removed 2 bases at V and 5 bases at J, with 9 bases between. The CDR3 extends over 12 amino acids. CDR1 is SQVTM and CDR2 is ANQGSEA in the germline V gene. For the CDR3, the DNA is TGCAGCGTTGAAAACCAGTTATATGGCTACACCTTC. Protein product: CSVENQLYGYTF.

This clone was seen more than once but under ten times. The V and J genes are TRBV20-1 and TRBJ1-2; 8 bases map to TRBD1. There are 11 residues in the CDR3. Germline CDR1 is DFQATT and CDR2 is SNEGSKA (reference sequence). V was pared by 8 bases and J by 4 bases, with 3 bases of the junction left unmatched. The CDR3 nucleotides read TGCAGTCCTACAGGGGGCTATGGCTACACCTTC. It is translated as CSPTGGYGYTF.

The CDR3 here is CASSGDGSYNEQFF. The CDR3 DNA follows: TGCGCCAGTTCAGGGGATGGGTCCTACAATGAGCAGTTCTTC. The chain combines TRBV5-1 with TRBJ2-1; possibly TRBD1 for D (6 bases). V was pared by 8 bases and J by 1 base, with 13 bases between. This CDR3 spans 14 amino acids. Germline V gene lookup returns CDR1 SGHRS and CDR2 YFSETQ. Based on the CDR3 plus reference TRBV5-1 and TRBJ2-1, the full variable domain is KAGVTQTPRYLIKTRGQQVTLSCSPISGHRSVSWYQQTPGQGLQFLFEYFSETQRNKGNFPGRFSGRQFSNSRSEMNVSTLELGDSALYLCASSGDGSYNEQFFGPGTRLTVL.

This clone was detected once. V is TRBV28 and J is TRBJ1-2; D unresolved. This CDR3 spans 15 amino acids. Germline CDR1 MDHEN, CDR2 SYDVKM. V was trimmed by 2 bases and J by 4 bases, leaving 14 bases between them. CDR3 nucleotides: TGTGCCAGCAGTTTAGAACAGCCCGCGGCCTATGGCTACACCTTC. It specifies CASSLEQPAAYGYTF.

This clone was found a few times. The gene calls are TRBV11-2 and TRBJ2-7; D ambiguous. Germline loops: CDR1 SGHAT, CDR2 FQNNGV. V was shortened by 4 bases and J by 1 base, with 11 bases between the two germline ends. The CDR3 spans 14 residues. CDR3 in amino acids: CASSSHTESYEQYF. The CDR3 DNA follows: TGTGCCAGCAGCTCACATACAGAATCCTACGAGCAGTACTTC.

V usage is TRBV10-3 and J usage is TRBJ1-1, with a possible D match to TRBD1 (5 bases). The germline V gene has CDR1 ENHRY and CDR2 SYGVKD. The CDR3 consists of 13 residues. Trimming took 4 bases from V and 7 from J, leaving 13 bases between them. For the CDR3, the DNA is TGTGCCATCAGTGCGGCAGGGAGTAGTGAAGCTTTCTTT. It specifies CAISAAGSSEAFF.

This chain links TRBV7-9 with TRBJ2-7; weak D call: TRBD1 (6 bases). This CDR3 has 14 residues. From germline, CDR1 is SEHNR and CDR2 FQNEAQ (reference sequence). V was shortened by 6 bases and J by 4 bases, with 16 bases between the two germline ends. CDR3 residues: CASRGQSKMYEQYF. The CDR3, as DNA: TGTGCCAGCAGAGGACAGAGCAAAATGTACGAGCAGTACTTC.

J is TRBJ2-1 and V is TRBV27, with a tentative D call TRBD2 (5 bases). This CDR3 has 17 residues. Germline V gives CDR1 MNHEY, CDR2 SMNVEV (reference sequence). Trimming pared 4 bases from V and 6 bases from J, leaving 22 bases between. This chain's CDR3 is CASSSPRRRPGSNEQFF. For the CDR3, the DNA is TGTGCCAGCAGTTCACCCCGTAGGAGACCGGGAAGCAATGAGCAGTTCTTC.

CDR3 loop: CAWSVTMNTEAFF. The CDR3, as DNA: TGTGCCTGGAGTGTCACCATGAACACTGAAGCTTTCTTT. This chain joins TRBV30 and TRBJ1-1; no reliable D call. The CDR3 spans 13 residues. Germline V gene sequence: CDR1 GTSNPN, CDR2 SVGIG (reference sequence). Trimming took off 0 bases at V and 0 bases at J, with 5 bases between the two ends.

V usage is TRBV6-1 and J usage is TRBJ2-3; D gene uncertain. This CDR3 comprises 15 residues. The V and J ends lost 7 bases and 2 bases respectively, with 16 bases between them. Germline CDR1 is MNHNS and CDR2 is SASEGT. The CDR3 region has the DNA TGTGCCAGCACCGAAGGGCGTGGGTCCACAGATACGCAGTATTTT. Protein: CASTEGRGSTDTQYF.

Turning to this clone: Since a much larger clone is just one base distant, this may be a read error. Distinct nucleotide sequences in the sample also encode this CDR3. The chain carries TRBV4-1 and TRBJ2-5, with D possibly being TRBD2 (6 bases). Per the germline V gene, CDR1 is MGHRA and CDR2 is YSYEKL. V gave up 0 bases and J gave up 4 bases, with 12 bases separating them. This CDR3 spans 15 amino acids. DNA of the CDR3: TGCGCCAGCAGCCAAGAGGGGCTGCGGGGAGAGACCCAGTACTTC. It encodes CASSQEGLRGETQYF.

The CDR3 coding sequence is TGCAGCGCACAACTAGGGGCAAACGAAGAGACCCAGTACTTC. This gives the protein CSAQLGANEETQYF. The chain is built from TRBV29-1 and TRBJ2-5; TRBD1 or TRBD2 may be the D gene (5 bases each). The germline CDR1 and CDR2 sequences are SQVTM and ANQGSEA. CDR3 size: 14 residues. With 7 bases removed from V and 3 bases from J, the gap between germline ends came to 18 bases. Full variable domain (missing parts from reference TRBV29-1 and TRBJ2-5): SAVISQKPSRDICQRGTSLTIQCQVDSQVTMMFWYRQQPGQSLTLIATANQGSEATYESGFVIDKFPISRPNLTFSTLTVSNMSPEDSSIYLCSAQLGANEETQYFGPGTRLLVL.

This clone was detected only a few times. The rearrangement joins TRBV28 to TRBJ2-2; 8 positions match TRBD1. This CDR3 is built from 15 residues. Germline CDR1 is MDHEN and CDR2 is SYDVKM. J gave up 5 bases and V 5 bases, and 7 bases lay outside the gene matches. CDR3 DNA: TGTGCCAGCAGTACCGGACAGGGTTTGACCGGGGAGCTGTTTTTT. Protein sequence: CASSTGQGLTGELFF.

There are a few counts of this clone. The V call is TRBV5-6, the J call TRBJ2-1; 8 bases are shared with TRBD2. Germline trimming cut 1 base from V and 4 bases from J; bases unmatched to any gene: 4. The germline V gene encodes CDR1 SGHDT and CDR2 YYEEEE. The CDR3 spans 15 residues. The CDR3 region has the DNA TGTGCCAGCAGCTTGATCAGCGGGGGATACAATGAGCAGTTCTTC. Its protein is CASSLISGGYNEQFF.

V usage is TRBV7-9 and J usage is TRBJ2-3; 14 bases line up with TRBD2. The CDR3 is made up of 16 amino acids. Unmatched junction bases numbered 4, after V lost 5 bases and J lost 3 bases. The germline CDR1 and CDR2 sequences are SEHNR and FQNEAQ (reference sequence). The CDR3 loop reads CASSPRTSGGTDTQYF. CDR3 DNA sequence: TGTGCCAGCAGCCCCAGGACTAGCGGGGGGACAGATACGCAGTATTTT.